This is a list of T cell receptor beta chains from one sample in a study of graft-versus-host responses after intestinal transplantation. Some clones are missing from TCRdb's copy, which holds only in-frame ones; the method was immunoSEQ multiplex PCR. The sample lists tens of thousands of clones, about nine tenths occurring once. Material: ileum tissue, obtained around 190 days after intestinal transplant. These receptors were obtained from a human patient who received an intestinal transplant, so some T cells may come from the graft donor. The CDR3 runs from the conserved cysteine through the conserved F or W. The order of the fields is V gene, clone size, J gene, D gene, CDR3 protein, CDR3 DNA. A D gene is named only where the DNA matches it firmly. Clone size is not always given. Where it is, it says once, few, many or a class for expanded clones.

TRBV7-9	once	TRBJ2-1	-	CASSLEMSRGSSYNEQFF	TGTGCCAGCAGCTTAGAAATGTCTAGGGGGAGCTCCTACAATGAGCAGTTCTTC
TRBV4-1	-	TRBJ2-5	-	CASTLSEGRVETQYF	TGCGCCAGCACCCTCTCAGAGGGTCGAGTCGAGACCCAGTACTTC
TRBV2	-	TRBJ2-5	-	CASSVRQYQETQYF	TGTGCCAGCAGTGTTCGGCAGTACCAAGAGACCCAGTACTTC
TRBV5-6	few	TRBJ1-5	-	CASSLGVGQGQPQHF	TGTGCCAGCAGCTTGGGTGTCGGGCAAGGGCAGCCCCAGCATTTT
TRBV4-1	-	TRBJ1-2	-	CASSQAHLGRYGYTF	TGCGCCAGCAGCCAAGCCCACCTTGGCAGGTATGGCTACACCTTC
TRBV5-1	once	TRBJ2-5	-	CASSLDGETQYF	TGCGCCAGCAGCTTAGATGGTGAGACCCAGTACTTC
TRBV9	-	TRBJ1-2	-	CAREGGVTNYTF	TGTGCCAGGGAAGGGGGTGTTACGAACTACACCTTC
TRBV7-3	-	TRBJ2-2	TRBD1	CASSSRQGPNTGELFF	TGTGCCAGCAGCTCACGACAGGGACCGAACACCGGGGAGCTGTTTTTT
TRBV19	few	TRBJ2-1	-	CASSIRTGNEQFF	TGTGCCAGTAGTATCCGGACCGGCAATGAGCAGTTCTTC
TRBV5-1	-	TRBJ2-7	TRBD1	CASSQRTGEAEQYF	TGCGCCAGCAGCCAACGGACAGGGGAAGCCGAGCAGTACTTC
TRBV5-1	-	TRBJ1-2	TRBD1	CASSLGQGGYGYTF	TGCGCCAGCAGCTTGGGACAGGGAGGCTATGGCTACACCTTC
TRBV6-1	-	TRBJ2-3	-	CASSVAAGTDTQYF	TGTGCCAGCAGTGTGGCGGCGGGCACAGATACGCAGTATTTT
TRBV7-6	-	TRBJ2-7	-	CASSLAIGGRYEQYF	TGTGCCAGCAGCTTAGCAATCGGGGGGCGTTACGAGCAGTACTTC
TRBV7-2	-	TRBJ2-1	-	CASSPGDSYNEQFF	TGTGCCAGCAGCCCAGGAGACTCCTACAATGAGCAGTTCTTC
TRBV5-4	-	TRBJ2-2	TRBD1	CASSPPGQGNTGELFF	TGTGCCAGCAGCCCGCCGGGACAGGGGAACACCGGGGAGCTGTTTTTT
TRBV4-2	-	TRBJ2-5	-	CASSPAGPGKEETQYF	TGTGCCAGCAGCCCAGCCGGGCCGGGGAAGGAAGAGACCCAGTACTTC
TRBV7-2	-	TRBJ2-7	-	CATHPGSGAYEQYF	TGTGCCACACACCCCGGGAGTGGAGCCTACGAGCAGTACTTC
TRBV4-1	-	TRBJ2-7	-	CASSQRGYEQYF	TGCGCCAGCAGCCAACGTGGCTACGAGCAGTACTTC
TRBV6-5	-	TRBJ1-2	TRBD1	CASSAGQAYTF	TGTGCCAGCAGTGCGGGACAGGCATACACCTTC
TRBV5-1	-	TRBJ2-5	TRBD2	CASSLVAGGSETQYF	TGCGCCAGCAGCTTGGTAGCGGGAGGTAGTGAGACCCAGTACTTC
TRBV15	-	TRBJ1-1	TRBD1	CATSPLDRGNTEAFF	TGTGCCACCAGCCCCTTAGACAGGGGGAACACTGAAGCTTTCTTT
TRBV14	-	TRBJ2-6	-	CASSQVRGPRITNVLTF	TGTGCCAGCAGCCAGGTTAGGGGCCCGCGGATTACCAACGTCCTGACTTTC
TRBV2	-	TRBJ1-1	-	CASSRDANTEAFF	TGTGCCAGCAGTCGGGACGCGAACACTGAAGCTTTCTTT
TRBV6-5	-	TRBJ1-1	-	CASSYSIWGEAFF	TGTGCCAGCAGTTACTCGATTTGGGGTGAAGCTTTCTTT
TRBV2	once	TRBJ1-3	TRBD1	CASGDRAGGNTIYF	TGTGCCAGCGGGGACAGGGCGGGCGGAAACACCATATATTTT
TRBV2	-	TRBJ1-4	-	CASRAGPRNEKLFF	TGTGCCAGCAGGGCCGGGCCACGGAATGAAAAACTGTTTTTT
TRBV28	-	TRBJ1-1	-	CASSGHQGRNTEAFF	TGTGCCAGCAGCGGACACCAGGGGAGGAACACTGAAGCTTTCTTT
TRBV6-6	-	TRBJ2-1	TRBD2	CASSPSGSYNEQFF	TGTGCCAGCAGTCCTAGCGGGAGTTACAATGAGCAGTTCTTC
TRBV5-6	few	TRBJ1-6	-	CASSLGQFNNSPLHF	TGTGCCAGCAGCTTGGGACAGTTCAATAATTCACCCCTCCACTTT
TRBV28	-	TRBJ2-7	-	CASSTPQLYEQYF	TGTGCCAGCAGCACCCCCCAGCTCTACGAGCAGTACTTC
TRBV5-6	once	TRBJ2-7	-	CASSYKSSYEQYF	TGTGCCAGCAGCTATAAGAGCTCCTACGAGCAGTACTTC
TRBV5-1	-	TRBJ1-1	TRBD1	CASSFQGALNTEAFF	TGCGCCAGCAGCTTCCAGGGGGCATTGAACACTGAAGCTTTCTTT
TRBV28	-	TRBJ2-5	-	CASSNYQETQYF	TGTGCCAGCAGTAATTACCAAGAGACCCAGTACTTC
TRBV4-1	-	TRBJ1-2	-	CASSQGPGPYGYTF	TGCGCCAGCAGCCAAGGACCAGGTCCCTATGGCTACACCTTC
TRBV4-1	-	TRBJ2-7	-	CASSQPGQVSSYEQYF	TGCGCCAGCAGCCAACCCGGCCAGGTAAGCTCCTACGAGCAGTACTTC
TRBV27	-	TRBJ2-7	-	CASVGGGSPWNEQYF	TGTGCCAGCGTCGGGGGCGGGAGTCCTTGGAACGAGCAGTACTTC
TRBV13	-	TRBJ2-3	-	CASSLWGNTDTQYF	TGTGCCAGCAGCTTGTGGGGTAACACAGATACGCAGTATTTT
TRBV15	-	TRBJ1-1	-	CATSRIQGRAFF	TGTGCCACCAGCAGAATTCAGGGGAGGGCTTTCTTT
TRBV7-2	-	TRBJ1-5	-	CASSLVQGQPQHF	TGTGCCAGCAGCTTAGTACAGGGACAGCCCCAGCATTTT
TRBV18	-	TRBJ1-5	-	CASSPAGAGNQPQHF	TGTGCCAGCTCACCAGCCGGGGCTGGCAATCAGCCCCAGCATTTT
TRBV7-8	-	TRBJ1-1	-	CASSSADRNTEAFF	TGTGCCAGCAGCTCAGCGGACAGGAACACTGAAGCTTTCTTT
TRBV6-5	once	TRBJ2-2	TRBD2	CATYRGDTGELFF	TGTGCCACCTACCGGGGGGACACCGGGGAGCTGTTTTTT
TRBV6-6	-	TRBJ2-5	-	CASSSQTGQETQYF	TGTGCCAGCAGTTCGCAGACAGGCCAAGAGACCCAGTACTTC
TRBV5-1	-	TRBJ2-3	-	CASSLTVAATDTQYF	TGCGCCAGCAGCTTGACCGTAGCGGCTACAGATACGCAGTATTTT
TRBV9	-	TRBJ2-7	-	CASSAGPSEQYF	TGTGCCAGCAGCGCTGGGCCCTCCGAGCAGTACTTC
TRBV2	-	TRBJ2-7	TRBD1	CASSELGQGPYEQYF	TGTGCCAGCAGTGAACTGGGACAGGGGCCCTACGAGCAGTACTTC
TRBV6-5	-	TRBJ2-3	TRBD1	CASSPRDRDTDTQYF	TGTGCCAGCAGTCCCCGGGACAGGGACACAGATACGCAGTATTTT
TRBV5-8	-	TRBJ1-3	-	CASSSLNTIYF	TGTGCCAGCAGTTCCCTAAACACCATATATTTT
TRBV10-3	-	TRBJ1-2	TRBD1	CATRDRGTAYRGYTF	TGTGCCACCCGGGACAGGGGGACCGCGTACCGCGGCTACACCTTC
TRBV5-5	-	TRBJ2-4	-	CASSLGAWDIQYF	TGTGCCAGCAGCTTGGGAGCATGGGACATTCAGTACTTC
TRBV5-4	-	TRBJ1-4	-	CASSDRADYNEKLFF	TGTGCCAGCAGCGACCGGGCCGATTATAATGAAAAACTGTTTTTT
TRBV5-4	few	TRBJ2-7	-	CATRGRGATYEQYF	TGTGCCACCCGGGGCAGGGGCGCAACCTACGAGCAGTACTTC
TRBV28	once	TRBJ2-5	TRBD1	CASSSGTGYQETQYF	TGTGCCAGCAGTTCCGGGACAGGGTACCAAGAGACCCAGTACTTC
TRBV18	-	TRBJ2-7	-	CASSPGYLYEQYF	TGTGCCAGCTCACCAGGGTATCTCTACGAGCAGTACTTC
TRBV5-1	-	TRBJ2-5	-	CASSLWRQETQYF	TGCGCCAGCAGCTTGTGGAGGCAAGAGACCCAGTACTTC